This T cell receptor beta chain is from a study of control samples from healthy donors and cancer patients. The assay was immunoSEQ multiplex PCR, and TCRdb's table has in-frame clones only and misses some. The table records 85,000 to 90,000 clones, approximately 86% of them present only once. Unmatched junction bases numbered 11, after V lost 0 bases and J lost 5 bases. The CDR3 spans 17 residues. Germline assignment: CDR1 MGHRA and CDR2 YSYEKL. This chain joins TRBV4-1 and TRBJ1-1, with 8 bases identical to TRBD1. This TCR was sampled from a man under 40 in good health. The source material was blood. CDR3 nucleotide sequence: TGCGCCAGCAGCCAAGAGGGGAGACAGGGGTTTGGGACTGAAGCTTTCTTT. Translated: CASSQEGRQGFGTEAFF.